Below, 18 T cell receptor beta chains from the same sample are listed, as sequenced in a study of response to subunit inactivated influenza vaccine. TCRdb independently ran MiXCR on the RT-PCR reads; one entry per CDR3 protein. The sample includes hundreds of thousands of distinct CDR3 sequences, just over 20% of them seen just once. This sample comprised PBMCs from blood, obtained roughly 20 months after vaccination. The receptors shown here come from a man aged 50-75 years who received an inactivated influenza vaccine.

This clonotype occurred a few times. The rearrangement links TRBV30 to TRBJ2-3; D ambiguous. CDR3 length equals 14 residues. With 0 bases removed from V and 1 base from J, the gap between germline ends came to 8 bases. The germline V gene has CDR1 GTSNPN and CDR2 SVGIG (reference sequence). CDR3 DNA sequence: TGTGCCTGGAGTGTGGGTCGGGGCACAGATACGCAGTATTTT. Its translation is CAWSVGRGTDTQYF.

This clonotype was picked up one time. V gene TRBV28 combines with J gene TRBJ2-4; D is unclear. V lost 2 bases, J lost 8 bases, and 13 bases lay in between. The CDR3 consists of 14 residues. Germline assignment: CDR1 MDHEN and CDR2 SYDVKM. CDR3 sequence: CASSLPGPKDIQYF. For the CDR3, the DNA is TGTGCCAGCAGTTTACCTGGACCTAAGGACATTCAGTACTTC. The whole variable domain, remainder taken from reference TRBV28 and TRBJ2-4, is DVKVTQSSRYLVKRTGEKVFLECVQDMDHENMFWYRQDPGLGLRLIYFSYDVKMKEKGDIPEGYSVSREKKERFSLILESASTNQTSMYLCASSLPGPKDIQYFGAGTRLSVL.

The chain employs TRBV28 and TRBJ2-2; D possibly corresponds to TRBD1 (5 bases). Trimming stripped 4 bases from V and 3 bases from J, with 21 bases between. The CDR3 consists of 18 residues. The germline V gene has CDR1 MDHEN and CDR2 SYDVKM. The CDR3 is CASSSIWIGQGHTGELFF. The DNA for the CDR3 is TGTGCCAGCAGTTCAATCTGGATAGGGCAGGGCCACACCGGGGAGCTGTTTTTT.

This clonotype was detected ten times or more. The rearrangement uses TRBV9 and TRBJ2-2; 9 bases match TRBD1. Germline values: CDR1 SGDLS, CDR2 YYNGEE. The CDR3 loop spans 15 amino acids. The J segment lost 7 bases and the V segment lost 3 bases, leaving 7 bases of the junction unmatched. Written as DNA, the CDR3 is TGTGCCAGCAGCGGCGCGGACAGGGGTCTCGGGGAGCTGTTTTTT. It yields the protein CASSGADRGLGELFF. The full variable domain, in which reference TRBV9 and TRBJ2-2 provide the parts outside the CDR3, is DSGVTQTPKHLITATGQRVTLRCSPRSGDLSVYWYQQSLDQGLQFLIQYYNGEERAKGNILERFSAQQFPDLHSELNLSSLELGDSALYFCASSGADRGLGELFFGEGSRLTVL.

V and J are TRBV5-1 and TRBJ2-2; 9 nucleotides line up with TRBD2. V shed 1 base, J shed 3 bases, and the junction held 7 bases outside the gene matches. This CDR3 spans 17 amino acids. Germline loops: CDR1 SGHRS, CDR2 YFSETQ. The CDR3 DNA is TGCGCCAGCAGCTTGAGTCAGCGGGAGGTTGACACCGGGGAGCTGTTTTTT. It translates to CASSLSQREVDTGELFF.

The table lists this clonotype with a few counts. The rearrangement joins TRBV6-1 to TRBJ1-2; TRBD1 might be the D (6 bases). V was trimmed by 3 bases and J by 6 bases, leaving 14 bases between them. This CDR3 spans 14 amino acids. Germline CDR1 MNHNS, CDR2 SASEGT. CDR3 sequence (DNA): TGTGCCAGCAGTGATATTTACAGGGAGGATGGCTACACCTTC. Protein sequence: CASSDIYREDGYTF.

This clonotype occurred a few times. J is TRBJ2-7 and V is TRBV12-3 or TRBV12-4; D call uncertain. The CDR3 has 12 residues. The V end lost 6 bases, the J end lost 3 bases, and 9 bases lay between the germline ends. CDR3 protein: CASSSTYYEQYF. DNA for the CDR3: TGTGCCAGCAGCTCGACGTACTACGAGCAGTACTTC.

This chain connects TRBV12-3 or TRBV12-4 to TRBJ2-2; D might be TRBD1 or TRBD2, each matching 6 bases. Trimming removed 1 base at V and 3 bases at J, with 12 bases between. There are 16 residues in the CDR3. CDR3 sequence (DNA): TGTGCCAGCAGTTTAGTGGAGGGGGGAGACACCGGGGAGCTGTTTTTT. Its protein is CASSLVEGGDTGELFF.

This clonotype was detected only a few times. The chain couples TRBV11-2 to TRBJ2-7, with unresolved D. Per germline, CDR1 SGHAT and CDR2 FQNNGV. This CDR3 is built from 12 residues. Trimming took off 5 bases at V and 5 bases at J, with 10 bases between the two ends. For the CDR3, the DNA is TGTGCCAGCAGCCGTAACATCGACGAGCAGTACTTC. It translates to CASSRNIDEQYF.

This clonotype has just a few counts. V is TRBV29-1 and J is TRBJ1-1, with 8 bases identical to TRBD1. Germline CDR1 reads SQVTM; CDR2 reads ANQGSEA. V trimming: 6 bases; J trimming: 0 bases; junction bases outside the gene matches: 12. This CDR3 is built from 16 residues. Here the CDR3 reads CSVKQNRGRVNTEAFF. In nucleotides, the CDR3 is TGCAGCGTGAAACAGAACAGGGGGAGAGTGAACACTGAAGCTTTCTTT.

This chain uses TRBV7-3 with TRBJ2-5, with 10 bases identical to TRBD2. Germline V gives CDR1 SGHTA, CDR2 FQGTGA. The CDR3 runs to 20 residues. The V and J ends lost 1 base and 5 bases, in that order; junction bases with no gene match: 19. In DNA form, the CDR3 reads TGTGCCAGCAGCTTAAACCCCCGTCGGTTTAGCGGGAGGTCAGAGGAGACCCAGTACTTC. Protein product: CASSLNPRRFSGRSEETQYF.

V and J are TRBV4-2 and TRBJ2-7; 7 bases fit TRBD2. CDR1 LGHNA and CDR2 YNFKEQ come from the germline V gene. The V gene end was trimmed by 0 bases and the J gene end by 4 bases; junction bases not matched to a gene: 6. The CDR3 is made up of 15 amino acids. CDR3 region: CASSQDWGGGYEQYF. The CDR3 bases are TGTGCCAGCAGCCAAGACTGGGGGGGGGGGTACGAGCAGTACTTC.

This clonotype has ten or more counts. The J gene is TRBJ1-2, the V gene TRBV20-1; a weak D match, TRBD1 (5 bases). V gave up 1 base and J gave up 7 bases, with 16 bases separating them. This CDR3 comprises 14 residues. Germline V lookup: CDR1 DFQATT, CDR2 SNEGSKA (reference sequence). In DNA form, the CDR3 reads TGCAGTGCTAGAGGGCCCCAGACAGTAACTGGCTACACCTTC. Amino acids: CSARGPQTVTGYTF.

This clonotype was detected a few times. The genes are TRBV7-2 and TRBJ1-2; TRBD1 matches 7 bases. In germline, CDR1 is SGHTA, CDR2 FQGNSA. V lost 5 bases and J lost 6; bases outside the gene matches: 9. This CDR3 contains 14 residues. The CDR3 coding sequence is TGTGCCAGCAGCCCCGCGACAGGGAATGATGGCTACACCTTC. Translated: CASSPATGNDGYTF.

The chain has TRBV12-3 or TRBV12-4 and TRBJ2-1; D might be TRBD1 (6 bases). The CDR3 sequence is 13 residues long. V gave up 5 bases and J gave up 10 bases, with 15 bases separating them. CDR3 loop: CASSQGPLLEQFF. The CDR3 DNA sequence: TGTGCCAGCAGTCAGGGGCCGCTACTCGAGCAGTTCTTC.

At least ten counts were recorded for this clonotype. V usage is TRBV2 and J usage is TRBJ2-7; 10 nucleotides align to TRBD2. The CDR3 has 17 residues. V shed 7 bases, J shed 6 bases, and the junction held 18 bases outside the gene matches. CDR1 and CDR2 from the germline V gene are SNHLY and FYNNEI. Written as DNA, the CDR3 is TGTGCCAGCATCCCTTTGTGGGGTTTAGCGGGAGGATCCGAGCAGTACTTC. Its protein is CASIPLWGLAGGSEQYF.

The chain combines TRBV6-5 with TRBJ1-2; TRBD1 matches 9 bases. The CDR3 has 16 amino acids. V was clipped by 0 bases and J by 5 bases; unmatched bases: 7. Germline V lookup: CDR1 MNHEY, CDR2 SVGAGI. Here the CDR3 reads CASSYSPSDRGYGYTF. The CDR3 nucleotides are TGTGCCAGCAGTTACTCACCTTCGGACAGGGGATATGGCTACACCTTC.

This clonotype occurred a few times. The chain carries TRBV19 and TRBJ1-2; D is unresolved. CDR3 size: 14 residues. CDR1 is LNHDA and CDR2 is SQIVND in the germline V gene (reference sequence). Between the trimmed V and J ends, which lost 3 bases and 2 bases, there was a span of 10 bases. The CDR3 loop is CASSILSGNYGYTF. The DNA of the CDR3 is TGTGCCAGTAGTATTCTGTCAGGCAACTATGGCTACACCTTC.